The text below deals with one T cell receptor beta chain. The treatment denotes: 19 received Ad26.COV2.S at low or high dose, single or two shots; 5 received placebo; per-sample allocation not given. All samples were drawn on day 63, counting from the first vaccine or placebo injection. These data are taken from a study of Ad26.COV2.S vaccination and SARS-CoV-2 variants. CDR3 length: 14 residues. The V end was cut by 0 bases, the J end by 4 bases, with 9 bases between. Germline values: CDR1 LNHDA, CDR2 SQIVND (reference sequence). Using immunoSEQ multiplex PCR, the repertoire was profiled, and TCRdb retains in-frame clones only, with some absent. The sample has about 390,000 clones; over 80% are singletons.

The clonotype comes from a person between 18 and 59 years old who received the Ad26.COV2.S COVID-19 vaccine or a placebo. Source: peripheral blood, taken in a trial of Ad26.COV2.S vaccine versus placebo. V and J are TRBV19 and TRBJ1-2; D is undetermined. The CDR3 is CASSIDRTGYGYTF. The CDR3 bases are TGTGCCAGTAGTATAGATCGGACGGGCTATGGCTACACCTTC.